The present TCR beta chain was sequenced within a study of T cells in Graves' hyperthyroidism and ophthalmopathy. Study-wide points: A 13 V-J signature model discriminated ophthalmopathy versus stable hyperthyroidism. In blood, most of the thyroid clonotypes expanded above 0.001 were also present.

Trimming removed 0 bases at V and 4 bases at J, with 13 bases between. CDR3 size: 15 residues. The germline gives CDR1 SGHDT, CDR2 YYEEEE. Comments on this clonotype: What it recognizes is unknown.

Each patient was aged 18 to 65 and had newly diagnosed hyperthyroidism of under 2 months' duration. Out of approximately 9.9 ml of fresh peripheral blood came the PBMCs. Researchers amplified the TCR beta CDR3 regions from RNA transcripts. The study used the HTBI primer set for a first-round RT-PCR of the TCR CDR3. From the multiplex PCR reads, TCRdb called clonotypes with MiXCR, one entry per CDR3 protein. The table includes 540,000 or so distinct CDR3 sequences, about a sixth detected once. This receptor was taken from a young woman with Graves' hyperthyroidism. The chain combines TRBV5-6 with TRBJ2-5; D gene unclear. Sequencing was performed on blood. This CDR3 reads CASSLGHEARETQYF. CDR3 coding DNA: TGTGCCAGCAGCTTGGGCCATGAGGCGAGAGAGACCCAGTACTTC.